Below, 11 T cell receptor beta chains from the same sample are listed, as sequenced in a study of CD8 T cells in ankylosing spondylitis. Points from the study as a whole: A TCR beta motif of roughly eight highly homologous variants seemed to mark ankylosing spondylitis blood.

One entry per CDR3 protein, called by TCRdb with MiXCR from the 5' RACE reads. The sample contains more than 250,000 distinct CDR3 sequences, 7% to 9% of which appear only once. Their antigens remain unidentified. The specimen sequenced was blood, either unsorted or a sorted T cell fraction (not recorded which). All receptors derive from a male donor with ankylosing spondylitis.

This clonotype was recorded many times. The chain uses TRBV3-1 and TRBJ2-7; 8 bases fit TRBD2. This CDR3 is 15 amino acids long. V lost 6 bases to trimming and J lost 0 bases; unmatched junction nucleotides: 7. Germline CDR1 is LGHDT and CDR2 is YNNKEL (reference sequence). The CDR3 region is CASSRELAGSYEQYF. The CDR3 DNA sequence: TGTGCCAGCAGTAGAGAGCTAGCGGGCTCCTACGAGCAGTACTTC.

This clonotype was counted at least ten times. This chain joins TRBV24-1 and TRBJ2-1; TRBD1 aligns across 10 bases. Per the germline V gene, CDR1 is KGHDR and CDR2 is SFDVKD. This CDR3 comprises 20 residues. V trimming: 2 bases; J trimming: 0 bases; junction bases outside the gene matches: 12. For the CDR3, the DNA is TGTGCCACCAGTGATTCGCGGGGACAGGGGCCCGGGGGCTCCTACAATGAGCAGTTCTTC. This translates into CATSDSRGQGPGGSYNEQFF.

This chain uses TRBV19 with TRBJ2-3; 7 bases agree with TRBD2. Trimming removed 3 bases from V and 2 bases from J; junction bases left unmatched: 5. Germline values: CDR1 LNHDA, CDR2 SQIVND (reference sequence). The CDR3 totals 15 residues. DNA for the CDR3: TGTGCCAGTAGTATGGGGGGGAGGCCCACAGATACGCAGTATTTT. It specifies CASSMGGRPTDTQYF.

This clonotype was observed a few times. J is TRBJ2-1 and V is TRBV5-1; TRBD2 aligns across 13 bases. V shed 1 base, J shed 8 bases, and the junction held 3 bases outside the gene matches. This CDR3 has 15 amino acids. The germline gives CDR1 SGHRS, CDR2 YFSETQ. CDR3 DNA sequence: TGCGCCAGCAGCTTGCAACTAGCGGGAGGGGATGAGCAGTTCTTC. It translates to CASSLQLAGGDEQFF.

The chain combines TRBV15 with TRBJ2-7, with D tentatively TRBD1 (6 bases). The CDR3 sequence is 15 residues long. Germline V gene lookup returns CDR1 LNHNV and CDR2 YYDKDF (reference sequence). Trimming shortened V by 1 base and J by 5 bases, and 15 bases separated the two germline ends. The CDR3 region has the DNA TGTGCCACCAGCAGAGCAACAGGGATGATAGACGAGCAGTACTTC. This codes for CATSRATGMIDEQYF.

The sample holds a few counts of this clonotype. The chain couples TRBV11-2 to TRBJ2-7, with 9 bases aligning to TRBD1. Germline lookup yields CDR1 SGHAT and CDR2 FQNNGV. V lost 4 bases, J lost 1 base, and 11 bases stayed unmatched. The CDR3 has 17 amino acids. The CDR3 nucleotides read TGTGCCAGCAGCTCACTATTGAACAGGGGGCTGTCCTACGAGCAGTACTTC. It is translated as CASSSLLNRGLSYEQYF.

CDR3 nucleotides: TGCAGCGTCTTCGGGACTAGCGGGAGACCCTACGAGCAGTACTTC. Protein product: CSVFGTSGRPYEQYF. The chain uses TRBV29-1 and TRBJ2-7, with 14 bases matching TRBD2. The ends lost 6 bases at V and 2 bases at J; junction bases unmatched: 6. The germline gives CDR1 SQVTM, CDR2 ANQGSEA. The CDR3 is 15 amino acids.

V is TRBV4-1 and J is TRBJ1-1; a possible D gene is TRBD1 (5 bases). Germline V CDR1 and CDR2: MGHRA, YSYEKL. V lost 3 bases and J 1 base, leaving 15 bases between the germline ends. This CDR3 has 16 amino acids. CDR3 bases: TGCGCCAGCAGCCATGAGAGGGACTCTGGGAACACTGAAGCTTTCTTT. Its protein is CASSHERDSGNTEAFF.

The chain couples TRBV3-1 to TRBJ2-1; D not certain. The germline V gene encodes CDR1 LGHDT and CDR2 YNNKEL (reference sequence). The CDR3 is 13 amino acids. V gave up 3 bases and J gave up 6 bases, with 9 bases separating them. The CDR3 spells CASSHMGGNEQFF. For the CDR3, the DNA is TGTGCCAGCAGCCATATGGGTGGCAATGAGCAGTTCTTC.

This clonotype was seen only a few times. The chain joins TRBV7-9 to TRBJ1-1; 7 bases map to TRBD1. The CDR3 length is 13 residues. Per germline, CDR1 SEHNR and CDR2 FQNEAQ (reference sequence). V dropped 2 bases and J dropped 6; count of bases not matched to a gene: 3. The CDR3 sequence is CASSLIQGAEAFF. The DNA for the CDR3 is TGTGCCAGCAGCTTAATCCAGGGGGCTGAAGCTTTCTTT.

This clonotype was seen many times. The chain uses TRBV6-5 and TRBJ2-2; no firm D call. The V and J ends lost 0 bases and 0 bases respectively, with 5 bases between them. This CDR3 spans 15 amino acids. Germline V CDR1 and CDR2: MNHEY, SVGAGI. This CDR3 reads CASSYSSTNTGELFF. CDR3 DNA: TGTGCCAGCAGTTACTCGTCCACGAACACCGGGGAGCTGTTTTTT.